These 2 T cell receptor beta chains were all obtained from the same sample, sequenced in a study of T cell clonality in common variable immunodeficiency. The method was immunoSEQ multiplex PCR; TCRdb's version includes in-frame clones alone and lacks a portion of them. Sampling found approximately 81,000 clones, none seen once. The specimen was peripheral blood mononuclear cells. The receptors here all came from a person aged 18 to 69 in good health.

Ten or more counts support this clone. The CDR3 is cut off 3 residues early in the read; its end comes from the germline J gene. The chain carries TRBV20-1 and TRBJ2-5; 8 bases match TRBD1. Unmatched junction bases numbered 10, after V lost 3 bases and J lost 7 bases. The length of the CDR3 is 14 residues. The V gene's germline CDR1 is DFQATT and CDR2 SNEGSKA (reference sequence). The CDR3 loop reads CSASGQGLGRTQYF. The part of the CDR3 DNA that was read is TGCAGTGCTAGTGGACAGGGCCTTGGTCGGACC.

This clone has ten or more counts. The read terminates 3 residues before the CDR3 end, so the remaining end is supplied by the germline J gene. The rearrangement links TRBV19 to TRBJ2-3; D might be TRBD2 (6 bases). Germline CDR1 and CDR2: LNHDA and SQIVND (reference sequence). The germline V and J ends were trimmed by 4 bases and 5 bases, with 16 bases remaining between them. CDR3 size: 15 residues. The CDR3 DNA, read in part, is TGTGCCAGTAGTACCCGGACCCGGCGGGGAGATACG. Translating it yields CASSTRTRRGDT. The CDR3 as a whole reads CASSTRTRRGDTQYF.